What follows are 6 T cell receptor beta chains derived from one specimen sequenced in a study of blood T cell repertoires in COVID-19. TCRdb's table, derived via immunoSEQ multiplex PCR, lists solely in-frame clones and lacks some. The sample carries 260,000 or so clones, around 81% recorded once. Sequencing was performed on peripheral blood. The receptor source for this set is a woman older than 75 with COVID-19, enrolled during active disease.

The rearrangement joins TRBV28 to TRBJ2-5; the match to TRBD1 covers 7 bases. The germline CDR1 and CDR2 sequences are MDHEN and SYDVKM. CDR3 length: 15 amino acids. The trim removed 5 bases at V and 5 bases at J, leaving 11 bases unmatched. CDR3: CASSGAGGSGETQYF. The CDR3 bases are TGTGCCAGCAGTGGGGCAGGGGGTTCGGGGGAGACCCAGTACTTC.

The chain carries TRBV3-1 (or the pseudogene TRBV3-2) and TRBJ1-5; no definite D call. The CDR3 sequence is 12 residues long. Germline V CDR1 and CDR2: LGHDT, YNNKEL (reference sequence). V lost 3 bases and J lost 7, with 7 bases in between. This CDR3 is CASSQAGQPQHF. CDR3 sequence (DNA): TGTGCCAGCAGCCAGGCGGGACAGCCCCAGCATTTT.

The count of this clone is one. The chain recombines TRBV7-2 with TRBJ2-3; maybe TRBD2 (5 bases). Germline values: CDR1 SGHTA, CDR2 FQGNSA. The CDR3 runs to 15 residues. The V end lost 5 bases, the J end lost 4 bases, and 16 bases lay between the germline ends. The CDR3 DNA follows: TGTGCCAGCAGCAAGGCCCGGGATCGCGCAGATACGCAGTATTTT. Translation gives CASSKARDRADTQYF. The complete variable domain, with remaining parts taken from reference TRBV7-2 and TRBJ2-3, reads GAGVSQSPSNKVTEKGKDVELRCDPISGHTALYWYRQSLGQGLEFLIYFQGNSAPDKSGLPSDRFSAERTGGSVSTLTIQRTQQEDSAVYLCASSKARDRADTQYFGPGTRLTVL.

In this sample, this clone turned up a few times. V is TRBV30 and J is TRBJ1-5, with D unclear. CDR1 is GTSNPN and CDR2 is SVGIG in the germline V gene (reference sequence). The V end was cut by 2 bases, the J end by 5 bases, with 10 bases between. The length of the CDR3 is 13 residues. Written as DNA, the CDR3 is TGTGCCTGGAGTATAGAAGCTTATCAGCCCCAGCATTTT. Translated, it gives CAWSIEAYQPQHF.

Of note for this clone: The sample has other DNA sequences that encode this CDR3 too. The genes are TRBV18 and TRBJ1-1; TRBD1 matches 7 bases. CDR1 and CDR2 (germline): KGHSH, LQKENI. V lost 2 bases, J lost 3 bases, and 3 bases stayed unmatched. The CDR3 has 14 amino acids. CDR3 residues: CASSPNRGDTEAFF. CDR3 nucleotide sequence: TGTGCCAGCTCACCAAACAGGGGTGACACTGAAGCTTTCTTT.

The chain links TRBV4-1 to TRBJ1-2; 9 bases align to TRBD1. Losses at the gene ends were 5 bases for V and 6 bases for J; bases not matched to a gene: 10. CDR1 is MGHRA and CDR2 is YSYEKL in the germline V gene. This CDR3 comprises 15 residues. CDR3 residues: CASSFRGGTGNGYTF. The CDR3 region has the DNA TGCGCCAGCAGCTTCCGGGGAGGGACAGGGAATGGCTACACCTTC.